A single sample gave rise to the 22 T cell receptor beta chains below, sequenced in a study of PD-1 blockade in classical Hodgkin lymphoma (TCRdb year 2020). Interpreted using the paper, the time point label stands for: cycle 1 day 1 (C1D1), immediately before nivolumab initiation. All trial patients had relapsed after autologous stem cell transplantation, with cohorts A, B and C differing in prior brentuximab vedotin exposure. Receptor libraries were prepared by the immunoSEQ multiplex PCR assay. Entries here come from immuneACCESS through TCRdb and include only in-frame sequences with V and J called. Some clones fail to appear in such tables; in the studies checked, an unresolved V gene covers under half of the shortfall, and the cause of the remainder is unknown. This sample comprises roughly 92,000 clones, just under 95% of them detected only once. 2.8% of the sample belongs to the ten largest clones.

Sequenced material: peripheral blood mononuclear cells (PBMCs), taken at baseline. The receptors stem from a human donor with classical Hodgkin lymphoma.

This clone occurred once. The gene calls are TRBV27 and TRBJ1-2, with D unresolved. This CDR3 is built from 14 residues. CDR1 MNHEY and CDR2 SMNVEV come from the germline V gene (reference sequence). V was cut by 3 bases and J by 1 base, with 9 bases left in between. The CDR3 sequence is CASSFSSLNYGYTF. The DNA for the CDR3 is TGTGCCAGCAGTTTTTCGTCGCTTAACTATGGCTACACCTTC.

The genes are TRBV6-5 and TRBJ1-1; D might be TRBD1 (6 bases). V lost 7 bases, J lost 0 bases, and 15 bases lay in between. CDR3 length: 15 amino acids. The germline V gene encodes CDR1 MNHEY and CDR2 SVGAGI. CDR3 bases: TGTGCCAGCAACAAGCAGGGGTTGATGAACACTGAAGCTTTCTTT. Residues: CASNKQGLMNTEAFF.

This rearrangement joins TRBV6-6 to TRBJ1-4, with TRBD1 as a possible D gene (5 bases). Germline lookup yields CDR1 MNHNY and CDR2 SVGAGI (reference sequence). V lost 2 bases and J lost 8, with 12 bases in between. This CDR3 comprises 14 residues. Written as DNA, the CDR3 is TGTGCCAGCAGTTACAAGGGGTCCAGAGAAAAACTGTTTTTT. Protein: CASSYKGSREKLFF.

The chain combines TRBV18 with TRBJ1-2, with a tentative D call TRBD1 (5 bases). From germline, CDR1 is KGHSH and CDR2 LQKENI. Deletions cut 3 bases from V and 4 bases from J, with 6 bases between. CDR3 length: 12 amino acids. Written as DNA, the CDR3 is TGTGCCAGCTCACCGGGGGGCTATGGCTACACCTTC. Its translation is CASSPGGYGYTF.

The CDR3 bases are TGTGCCAGCAGTGACAGGGTTGGCTACGAGCAGTACTTC. Protein sequence: CASSDRVGYEQYF. The J gene is TRBJ2-7, the V gene TRBV6-4; D is uncertain. The V end lost 2 bases, the J end lost 3 bases, and 8 bases lay between the germline ends. Germline V gene lookup returns CDR1 MRHNA and CDR2 SNTAGT. The CDR3 runs to 13 residues.

The rearrangement uses TRBV30 and TRBJ1-5; a weak D match, TRBD1 (5 bases). Trimming removed 2 bases from V and 3 bases from J, with 14 bases in between. Germline V gives CDR1 GTSNPN, CDR2 SVGIG (reference sequence). The CDR3 runs to 15 residues. CDR3 protein: CAWSTRAGINQPQHF. CDR3 coding DNA: TGTGCCTGGAGTACCCGTGCAGGGATCAATCAGCCCCAGCATTTT.

The J gene is TRBJ2-2, the V gene TRBV28, with D uncertain. The CDR3 is 20 residues long. Germline CDR1 and CDR2: MDHEN and SYDVKM. Trimming removed 1 base at V and 4 bases at J, with 25 bases between. The CDR3 loop reads CASSLLPGSSSRASTGELFF. The CDR3 DNA reads as TGTGCCAGCAGTTTATTACCGGGTAGCTCGAGTCGGGCGAGCACCGGGGAGCTGTTTTTT.

With respect to this clone: One end of the junction does not line up with germline, which may come from a read error. The J gene is TRBJ2-7, the V gene TRBV7-7; D gene uncertain. Per the germline V gene, CDR1 is SSHAT and CDR2 is FNYEAQ (reference sequence). The CDR3 runs to 13 residues. For the CDR3, the DNA is TGTGCTAGCAGCCCCCTTGGCTCCTACGAGCAGTACTTC. This codes for CASSPLGSYEQYF.

This chain links TRBV18 with TRBJ1-3; TRBD1 is a possible D gene (6 bases). The CDR3 spans 16 residues. V was pared by 3 bases and J by 3 bases, with 15 bases between. Germline CDR1 reads KGHSH; CDR2 reads LQKENI. CDR3 residues: CASSPVGAAGGNTIYF. The DNA of the CDR3 is TGTGCCAGCTCACCGGTGGGGGCGGCAGGTGGAAACACCATATATTTT. Full variable domain (outside the CDR3, taken from reference TRBV18 and TRBJ1-3): NAGVMQNPRHLVRRRGQEARLRCSPMKGHSHVYWYRQLPEEGLKFMVYLQKENIIDESGMPKERFSAEFPKEGPSILRIQQVVRGDSAAYFCASSPVGAAGGNTIYFGEGSWLTVV.

The V call is TRBV6-1, the J call TRBJ1-4; no definite D call. The CDR3 totals 11 residues. The V gene lost 6 bases and the J gene lost 12 bases, with 11 bases spanning the gap. Germline V gene data show CDR1 as MNHNS and CDR2 as SASEGT. Here the CDR3 reads CASRPPTELFF. The CDR3 DNA reads TGTGCCAGCAGACCGCCAACAGAACTGTTTTTT.

The V and J genes are TRBV4-1 and TRBJ1-1; possible D gene TRBD1, 5 bases. V was clipped by 3 bases and J by 4 bases, with 15 bases between them. The CDR3 is made up of 15 amino acids. Germline-derived CDR1 and CDR2 are MGHRA and YSYEKL. The chain's CDR3 is CASSQGVPTVTEAFF. In nucleotides, the CDR3 is TGCGCCAGCAGCCAGGGGGTTCCGACAGTCACTGAAGCTTTCTTT.

The V gene is TRBV29-1, the J gene TRBJ2-5; D is uncertain. Trimming left V 4 bases short and J 4 bases short, with 10 bases between. The CDR3 has 12 residues. Germline V gene sequence: CDR1 SQVTM, CDR2 ANQGSEA. CDR3 coding DNA: TGCAGCGTTGGGAGCTCGGGAGAGACCCAGTACTTC. Translated: CSVGSSGETQYF.

There are a few counts of this clone. The V call is TRBV5-1, the J call TRBJ1-1; D may be TRBD1 (5 bases). The V gene lost 4 bases and the J gene lost 0 bases, with 16 bases spanning the gap. CDR1 SGHRS and CDR2 YFSETQ come from the germline V gene. This CDR3 contains 16 residues. CDR3 sequence reads: CASSSPGPLMNTEAFF. The CDR3 nucleotides are TGCGCCAGCAGCAGTCCGGGACCGCTAATGAACACTGAAGCTTTCTTT.

This clone was found once. V and J are TRBV29-1 and TRBJ1-1; TRBD1 might be the D (5 bases). In germline, CDR1 is SQVTM, CDR2 ANQGSEA. V lost 4 bases to trimming and J lost 0 bases, with 12 bases between them. CDR3 size: 14 residues. The CDR3 bases are TGCAGCGTTGGTTCAGGGAACCTGAACACTGAAGCTTTCTTT. Amino acids: CSVGSGNLNTEAFF.

This chain uses TRBV5-4 with TRBJ1-2, with TRBD1 identical over 7 bases. Trimming removed 0 bases from V and 4 bases from J; junction bases left unmatched: 9. Germline V gives CDR1 SGHNT, CDR2 YYREEE (reference sequence). This CDR3 spans 16 amino acids. CDR3 sequence reads: CASSLGAGQQIYGYTF. In DNA, the CDR3 is TGTGCCAGCAGCTTGGGGGCGGGACAGCAAATCTATGGCTACACCTTC. The full variable domain, in which reference TRBV5-4 and TRBJ1-2 provide the parts outside the CDR3, is ETGVTQSPTHLIKTRGQQVTLRCSSQSGHNTVSWYQQALGQGPQFIFQYYREEENGRGNFPPRFSGLQFPNYSSELNVNALELDDSALYLCASSLGAGQQIYGYTFGSGTRLTVV.

The V and J genes are TRBV30 and TRBJ2-1; 9 bases fit TRBD2. This CDR3 comprises 14 residues. V lost 8 bases to trimming and J lost 6 bases; unmatched junction nucleotides: 11. Germline lookup yields CDR1 GTSNPN and CDR2 SVGIG (reference sequence). As DNA, the CDR3 is TGTGCCCAAGAATCTGCGGGGGGGACCAATGAGCAGTTCTTC. This translates into CAQESAGGTNEQFF. Using reference TRBV30 and TRBJ2-1 for the parts outside the CDR3, the full variable domain is SQTIHQWPATLVQPVGSPLSLECTVEGTSNPNLYWYRQAAGRGLQLLFYSVGIGQISSEVPQNLSASRPQDRQFILSSKKLLLSDSGFYLCAQESAGGTNEQFFGPGTRLTVL.

The chain has TRBV7-2 and TRBJ2-4; 10 bases align to TRBD1. The ends lost 6 bases at V and 13 bases at J; junction bases unmatched: 6. The germline gives CDR1 SGHTA, CDR2 FQGNSA. The CDR3 is 12 amino acids. CDR3 nucleotides: TGTGCCAGCAGTCGGACAGGGGGACTCCAGTACTTC. It is translated as CASSRTGGLQYF.

CDR3 sequence: CSATPRIEQYF. The CDR3, as DNA: TGCAGTGCGACCCCGCGGATCGAGCAGTACTTC. V and J are TRBV20-1 and TRBJ2-7, with D hard to call. Germline CDR1 is DFQATT and CDR2 is SNEGSKA (reference sequence). The CDR3 runs 11 residues. Trimming removed 6 bases at V and 6 bases at J, with 12 bases between.

A single count supports this clone. J is TRBJ2-7 and V is TRBV5-1; TRBD2 aligns across 11 bases. CDR1 is SGHRS, CDR2 YFSETQ, per germline. After removal of 1 base from V and 3 bases from J, the junction contained 9 bases not matched to a gene. The CDR3 length is 17 residues. CDR3 residues: CASSLNSGTSGYYEQYF. For the CDR3, the DNA is TGCGCCAGCAGCTTGAATTCCGGGACTAGCGGTTACTACGAGCAGTACTTC.

The V and J genes are TRBV2 and TRBJ2-2; D call uncertain. V dropped 3 bases and J dropped 5 bases, with 13 bases sitting between them. The CDR3 has 15 residues. Germline V gene sequence: CDR1 SNHLY, CDR2 FYNNEI. CDR3 nucleotides: TGTGCCAGCAGTGATCGATGGCAAATGACCGGGGAGCTGTTTTTT. It specifies CASSDRWQMTGELFF.

The V gene is TRBV7-9, the J gene TRBJ1-1, with D uncertain. The CDR3 spans 14 residues. V was clipped by 5 bases and J by 6 bases, with 16 bases between them. The germline V gene encodes CDR1 SEHNR and CDR2 FQNEAQ (reference sequence). The CDR3: CASSAKAGFAEAFF. CDR3 nucleotide sequence: TGTGCCAGCAGCGCAAAAGCGGGTTTTGCTGAAGCTTTCTTT.

The gene calls are TRBV5-1 and TRBJ2-7; D is perhaps TRBD2 (5 bases). Germline assignment: CDR1 SGHRS and CDR2 YFSETQ. CDR3 length equals 15 residues. V was shortened by 0 bases and J by 0 bases, with 10 bases between the two germline ends. CDR3 amino acids: CASSLGTVSSYEQYF. As DNA, the CDR3 is TGCGCCAGCAGCTTGGGGACTGTAAGCTCCTACGAGCAGTACTTC.